The entry that follows covers one TCR beta chain sequence. V lost 0 bases, J lost 7 bases, and 13 bases lay in between. Germline-derived CDR1 and CDR2 are MGHRA and YSYEKL. CDR3 length: 15 residues. TCRdb keeps only in-frame clones here, not all; method: immunoSEQ multiplex PCR. The sample holds fewer than 150,000 clones; around nine tenths are singletons and the top ten take roughly 4%. The sample belongs to a study of blood T cell repertoires in COVID-19. Study at large: The study drew acute and convalescent COVID-19 samples from the United States, Italy and Spain.

This TCR was recovered from a middle-aged woman with acute or convalescent COVID-19. The chain joins TRBV4-1 to TRBJ1-5; D perhaps matches TRBD1 (6 bases). Sequencing was carried out using peripheral blood. The CDR3 reads CASSQDFGGAQPQHF. The CDR3 nucleotides read TGCGCCAGCAGCCAAGATTTTGGGGGGGCCCAGCCCCAGCATTTT.